Sequencing of this T cell receptor (beta chain) was carried out in a study of Graves' ophthalmopathy and Graves' hyperthyroidism (dated by TCRdb to 2017 to 2018). For the study in its entirety: Peripheral blood was collected at initial diagnosis, before any treatment. To explore V-J signatures that distinguish ophthalmopathy from hyperthyroidism, a discovery set of 100 patients was enrolled, made up of approximately 45 with ophthalmopathy and fewer than 60 with stable hyperthyroidism. Following sample collection, hyperthyroidism patients were given methimazole at a starting dose of 30 mg daily, and ophthalmopathy patients were given high-dose intravenous methylprednisolone. In total, approximately 130 blood samples were TCR-sequenced: approximately 42 ophthalmopathy, approximately 80 hyperthyroidism and some 17 hyperthyroidism-to-ophthalmopathy patients. In more than five hyperthyroidism patients, the T-cell repertoires found in thyroid tissue were compared with those found in blood. To tell Graves' ophthalmopathy apart from Graves' hyperthyroidism, and to predict which patients would progress to ophthalmopathy, the study relied on TCR beta repertoire signatures. The independent validation cohort included approximately 19 hyperthyroidism patients plus 17 patients who later progressed from hyperthyroidism to ophthalmopathy. Overall results and qualifications from the work: In validation, the model predicted ophthalmopathy progression with more than 70% sensitivity and around 72% specificity; some twelve predicted patients were CT-confirmed with GO in a median of 6.5 months. Ophthalmopathy was separated from stable hyperthyroidism by the 13-signature model with more than 85% sensitivity and roughly 82% specificity in cross-validation and with 80%/75% in the test set. Most of the expanded thyroid clonotypes with a frequency above 0.001 were also detected in blood, and it was suggested that the thyroid immune response may be reflected by blood repertoires. No statistical method was used to predetermine the sample size, and group allocation was not hidden from the investigators.

To note about this clonotype: Its antigen is not yet known. Per-base qualities were not stored, and no clone one base away is much larger.

From a lookup of the germline V gene, CDR1 and CDR2 are ENHRY and SYGVKD. V and J lose 7 bases and 5 bases, and a span of 8 bases separates them. Reading from cysteine to phenylalanine, the CDR3 counts 12 amino acids. Kept here is only the CDR3 DNA, which spans 36 bases and is read in frame from base 1. Patients with ophthalmopathy had moderately to severely active disease, with a Clinical Activity Score of 3 or more, a NOSPECS grade of 4 or more, and a disease duration of less than 3 months. Patients with other autoimmune diseases, uncontrolled infections, pregnancy or lactation were excluded. Clinical symptoms, serum thyroxine, TRAb, thyroid ultrasound and orbital computed tomography formed the basis of the diagnosis. PBMCs were isolated from about 9.1 ml of fresh peripheral blood by Ficoll-Paque density gradient centrifugation. Total RNA was extracted with Trizol reagent and quality-checked on an Agilent 2100 Bioanalyzer.

TCR beta CDR3 regions were amplified from RNA transcripts for repertoire sequencing. HTBI primers and the Qiagen OneStep RT-PCR kit were used in a first-round RT-PCR, which was followed by a second-round multiplex PCR, size selection and purification. Libraries were sequenced paired-end with 100 bp reads on an Illumina HiSeq2000. The study's own analysis went as follows. Reads were processed with SOAPnuke, discarding reads with adapters, uncalled bases, mean Phred below 15, or no exact constant-primer or identifier match. COPE v1.2.5 was used to merge the high-quality paired reads. Each unique nucleotide sequence was defined as a clonotype, and clonotypes were aligned to IMGT TRB V, D and J references with MiTCR v1.1. Only V-J combinations with frequency above 0.0001 were analysed, covering over 98% of repertoires. A TCR clonal expansion and chaos score per V-J combination was defined as the ratio of F50 clonal expansion to chaos observed in the TCRdist matrix. Features were reduced by Welch's t-statistics and random forest to more than 10 V-J combinations, which fed a naive Bayes classifier. The similarity between thyroid and blood repertoires was quantified using the Morisita-Horn index. TCRdb ran its own pipeline on the public reads, namely fastp trimming at Q25 and MiXCR clone calling, and kept in-frame beta chains. For every CDR3 protein sequence, its rows merge into one entry that carries the most common genes and DNA. TCRdb assigned the V and J calls; the authors' analysis was not used. The sample table contains 200,000 to 250,000 distinct CDR3 sequences; only one count was recorded for about 47% of them. Jointly, the top ten make up around half of the sample.

Sequencing was performed on peripheral blood. The sequence was obtained from an adult man with Graves' ophthalmopathy. The V and J segments used are TRBV10-3 and TRBJ2-2; the D gene lacks a confident call. The DNA reads as follows: TGTGCCATCATCGGAAGTACCGGGGAGCTGTTTTTT. This yields the protein CAIIGSTGELFF.